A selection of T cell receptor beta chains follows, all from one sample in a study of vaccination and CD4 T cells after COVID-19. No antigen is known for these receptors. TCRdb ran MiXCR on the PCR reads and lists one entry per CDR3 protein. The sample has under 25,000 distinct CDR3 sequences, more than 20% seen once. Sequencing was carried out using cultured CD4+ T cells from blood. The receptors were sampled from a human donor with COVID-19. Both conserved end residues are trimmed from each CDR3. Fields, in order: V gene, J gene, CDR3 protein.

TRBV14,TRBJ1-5,ASSHSEGQPQH
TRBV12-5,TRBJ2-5,ASGPPGGGETQY
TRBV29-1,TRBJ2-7,SVEDRSVGLAGGFFSYEQY
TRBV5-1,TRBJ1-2,ASSFGGADYGYT
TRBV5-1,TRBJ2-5,ASSLGIAAIQETQY
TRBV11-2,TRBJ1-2,ASSLSLYGYT
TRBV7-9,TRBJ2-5,ASSFLLTGDGGETQY
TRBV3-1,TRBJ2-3,ASSRDTYTDTQY
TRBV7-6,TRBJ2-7,ASSRSRSSGVYEQY
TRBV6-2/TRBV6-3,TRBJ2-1,ASSPPVGTSGYNEQF
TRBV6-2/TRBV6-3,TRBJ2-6,ASSYQSSGANVLT
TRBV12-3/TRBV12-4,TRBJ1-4,ASSSTGFGEKLF
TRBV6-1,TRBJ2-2,ASSRDRANTGELF
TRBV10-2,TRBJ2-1,ASRLVNEQF
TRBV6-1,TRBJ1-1,ASSQRLNTEAF
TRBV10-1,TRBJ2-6,ASKGSGANVLT
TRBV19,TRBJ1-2,ASSIWDNYGYT
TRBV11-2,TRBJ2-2,ASSPSGKNTGELF
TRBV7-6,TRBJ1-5,ASSFRENQPQH
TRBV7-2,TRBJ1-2,ASSLVPGAGGGSDYGYT
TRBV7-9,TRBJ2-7,ASSLPGQGASEQY
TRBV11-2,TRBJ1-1,ASSLDSYWGDTEAF
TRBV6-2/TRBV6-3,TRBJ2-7,ASSVGGAQYEQY
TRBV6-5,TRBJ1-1,ASSYPQKTGGTEAF
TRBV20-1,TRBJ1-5,SAKTGSSNQPQH
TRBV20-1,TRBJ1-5,SAATGGAHQPQH
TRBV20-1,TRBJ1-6,SARATRTGGFNSPLH
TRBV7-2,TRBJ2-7,ASSSIQGYEQY
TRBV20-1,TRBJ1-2,SAPDRMGYT
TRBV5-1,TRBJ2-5,ASSMGDDSRAETQY
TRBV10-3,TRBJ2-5,AISGHRAPQETQY
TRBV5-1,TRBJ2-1,ASSKGQGLGNEQF
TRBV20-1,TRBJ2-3,SARLAGTYSSTDTQY
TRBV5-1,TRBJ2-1,ASSAPDRSYNEQF
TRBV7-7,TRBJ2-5,ASSLGEGVIETQY
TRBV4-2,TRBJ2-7,ASSQDFEGGYEQY
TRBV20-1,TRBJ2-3,SASRVSDTQY
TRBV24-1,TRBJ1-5,ATSHRDTNQPQH
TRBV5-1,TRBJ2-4,ASSPVYRGQSLAKNIQY
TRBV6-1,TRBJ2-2,ASSRGQGRPGELF
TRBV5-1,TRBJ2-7,ASRLNLGDYEQY
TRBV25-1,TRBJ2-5,ASSYAGARETQY
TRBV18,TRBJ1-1,ATAVDMNTEAF
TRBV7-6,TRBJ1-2,ASSLRPGTGVVGYT
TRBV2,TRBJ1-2,ASSGDTGIYGYT